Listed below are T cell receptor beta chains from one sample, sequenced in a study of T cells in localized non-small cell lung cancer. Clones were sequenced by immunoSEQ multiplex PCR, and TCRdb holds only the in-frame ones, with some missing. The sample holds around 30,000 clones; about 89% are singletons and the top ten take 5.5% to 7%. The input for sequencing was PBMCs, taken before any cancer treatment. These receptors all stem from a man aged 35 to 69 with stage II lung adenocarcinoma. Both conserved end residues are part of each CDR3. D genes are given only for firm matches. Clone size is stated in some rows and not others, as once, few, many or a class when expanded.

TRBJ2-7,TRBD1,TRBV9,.,CASSLDGQGGLYEQYF,TGTGCCAGCAGCCTAGACGGACAGGGAGGCCTCTACGAGCAGTACTTC
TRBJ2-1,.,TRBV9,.,CASSVWAGKGNEQFF,TGTGCCAGCAGCGTATGGGCAGGGAAGGGCAATGAGCAGTTCTTC
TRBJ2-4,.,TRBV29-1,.,CSVRTLGAKNIQYF,TGCAGCGTCAGGACTCTTGGGGCCAAAAACATTCAGTACTTC
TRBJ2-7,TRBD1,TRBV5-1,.,CASSLGQESSYEQYF,TGCGCCAGCAGTCTAGGACAGGAGAGCTCCTACGAGCAGTACTTC
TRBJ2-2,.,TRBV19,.,CASADPVKRGSGTGELFF,TGTGCCAGTGCCGACCCAGTAAAACGGGGGTCAGGGACCGGGGAGCTGTTTTTT
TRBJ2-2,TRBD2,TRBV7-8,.,CASSFLAGSNTGELFF,TGTGCCAGCAGCTTCCTAGCGGGTTCGAACACCGGGGAGCTGTTTTTT
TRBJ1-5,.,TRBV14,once,CANSGHSNQPQHF,TGTGCCAACTCAGGTCATAGCAATCAGCCCCAGCATTTT
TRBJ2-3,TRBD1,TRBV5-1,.,CASSRQGDTDTQYF,TGCGCCAGCAGCCGACAGGGAGACACAGATACGCAGTATTTT
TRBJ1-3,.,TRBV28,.,CASSLNRPGNTIYF,TGTGCCAGCAGTTTAAATAGGCCCGGAAACACCATATATTTT
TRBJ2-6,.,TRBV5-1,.,CASSLSASGANVLTF,TGCGCCAGCAGCTTGTCCGCCTCTGGGGCCAACGTCCTGACTTTC
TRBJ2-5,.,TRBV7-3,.,CASSQTSSRRETQYF,TGTGCCAGCAGCCAGACGTCTAGCAGACGGGAGACCCAGTACTTC
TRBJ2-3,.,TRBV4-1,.,CASSQDSGTHTQYF,TGCGCCAGCAGCCAAGATTCGGGGACTCATACGCAGTATTTT
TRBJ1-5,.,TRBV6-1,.,CASSFTGFGEQPQHF,TGTGCCAGCAGCTTTACAGGGTTCGGAGAACAGCCCCAGCATTTT
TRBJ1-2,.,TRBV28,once,CASSFGRAAGGYTF,TGTGCCAGCAGTTTTGGGAGGGCTGCAGGAGGCTACACCTTC
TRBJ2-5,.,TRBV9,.,CASSLRDAETQYF,TGTGCCAGCAGCCTCCGGGACGCGGAGACCCAGTACTTC
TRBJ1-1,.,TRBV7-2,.,CASSLVVSEAFF,TGTGCCAGCAGCTTAGTTGTATCCGAAGCTTTCTTT
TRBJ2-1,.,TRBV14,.,CASSQDQIWGVDEQFF,TGTGCCAGCAGCCAAGATCAAATATGGGGGGTGGATGAGCAGTTCTTC
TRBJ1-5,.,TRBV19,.,CASGTPWSNQPQHF,TGTGCCAGTGGGACACCTTGGAGCAATCAGCCCCAGCATTTT
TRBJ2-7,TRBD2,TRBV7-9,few,CASSLTSGSDRNEQYF,TGTGCCAGCAGCTTAACTAGCGGGAGTGATAGGAACGAGCAGTACTTC
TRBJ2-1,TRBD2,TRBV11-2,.,CASSQTPGLGLLEQFF,TGTGCCAGCAGTCAGACTCCGGGACTAGGCCTCCTTGAGCAGTTCTTC
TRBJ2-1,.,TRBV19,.,CASNWRGGDEQFF,TGTGCCAGTAACTGGCGGGGCGGTGATGAGCAGTTCTTC
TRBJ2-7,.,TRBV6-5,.,CASSYWRLGGCEQYF,TGTGCCAGCAGTTACTGGAGACTAGGGGGATGCGAGCAGTACTTC
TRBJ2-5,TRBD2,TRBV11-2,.,CASSLWTSGRVETQYF,TGTGCCAGCAGCCTGTGGACTAGCGGGAGGGTAGAGACCCAGTACTTC
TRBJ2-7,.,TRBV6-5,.,CASSYSGAYEQYF,TGTGCCAGCAGTTACTCGGGAGCTTACGAGCAGTACTTC
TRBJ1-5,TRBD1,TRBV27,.,CASGQAYQPQHF,TGTGCCAGCGGACAGGCCTATCAGCCCCAGCATTTT
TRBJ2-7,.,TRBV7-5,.,CASSPSVAHEQYF,TGTGCCAGCAGCCCATCGGTAGCCCACGAGCAGTACTTC
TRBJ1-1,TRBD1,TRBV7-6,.,CASSLISGGAAITEAFF,TGTGCCAGCAGCTTAATCTCAGGGGGCGCTGCGATAACTGAAGCTTTCTTT
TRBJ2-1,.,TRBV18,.,CASSRSAVPSSYNEQFF,TGTGCCAGCTCCAGATCAGCGGTCCCTAGCTCCTACAATGAGCAGTTCTTC
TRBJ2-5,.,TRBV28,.,CASSLRKGDPQETQYF,TGTGCCAGCAGTTTAAGAAAAGGGGACCCCCAAGAGACCCAGTACTTC
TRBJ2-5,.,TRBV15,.,CATSRDNQETQYF,TGTGCCACCAGCCGGGACAACCAAGAGACCCAGTACTTC
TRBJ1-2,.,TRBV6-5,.,CASSYSGDIPGYTF,TGTGCCAGCAGTTACTCAGGGGACATACCTGGCTACACCTTC
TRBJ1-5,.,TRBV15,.,CATRDTKKGNQPQHF,TGTGCCACCAGGGATACCAAAAAAGGCAATCAGCCCCAGCATTTT
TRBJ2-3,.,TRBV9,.,CASSVGVDTQYF,TGTGCCAGCAGCGTAGGAGTTGATACGCAGTATTTT
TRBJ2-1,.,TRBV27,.,CASSFSRAGEQFF,TGTGCCAGCAGTTTTAGTAGGGCGGGTGAGCAGTTCTTC
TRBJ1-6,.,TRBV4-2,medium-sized,CASSQDEENSPLHF,TGTGCCAGCAGCCAAGATGAGGAAAATTCACCCCTCCACTTT
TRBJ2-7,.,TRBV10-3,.,CAISDSGDRSDEQYF,TGTGCCATCAGTGATTCAGGGGATAGGTCTGACGAGCAGTACTTC
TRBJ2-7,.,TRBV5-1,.,CASSSGGLSYEQYF,TGCGCCAGCAGCTCCGGGGGCCTCTCCTACGAGCAGTACTTC
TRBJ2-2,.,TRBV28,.,CASSQPVVRTGELFF,TGTGCCAGCAGTCAGCCGGTCGTGAGGACCGGGGAGCTGTTTTTT
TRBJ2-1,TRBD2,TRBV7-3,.,CASSLAGGPYNEQFF,TGTGCCAGCAGCTTAGCGGGAGGGCCCTACAATGAGCAGTTCTTC
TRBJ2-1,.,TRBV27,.,CASSYPKLTPSGRGRYNEQFF,TGTGCCAGCAGTTACCCAAAATTAACCCCCAGCGGGCGGGGCCGTTACAATGAGCAGTTCTTC
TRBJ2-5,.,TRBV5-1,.,CASSLGRAETQYF,TGCGCCAGCAGCTTGGGTAGGGCCGAGACCCAGTACTTC
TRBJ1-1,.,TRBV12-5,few,CASGLTQRTEAFF,TGTGCTAGTGGTTTGACCCAGCGAACTGAAGCTTTCTTT
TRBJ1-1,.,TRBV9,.,CASSVDWDTEAFF,TGTGCCAGCAGCGTAGACTGGGACACTGAAGCTTTCTTT
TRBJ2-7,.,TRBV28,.,CASSRGRVGNEQYF,TGTGCCAGCAGTAGGGGCAGGGTGGGAAACGAGCAGTACTTC
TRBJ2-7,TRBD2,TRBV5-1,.,CASSTGPGTSGISYEQYF,TGCGCCAGCAGCACAGGCCCGGGGACTAGCGGGATCTCCTACGAGCAGTACTTC
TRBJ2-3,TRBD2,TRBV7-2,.,CASSPRRTSGSTDTQYF,TGTGCCAGCAGCCCCCGGCGGACTAGCGGGTCCACAGATACGCAGTATTTT
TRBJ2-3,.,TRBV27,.,CASRSGRDTQYF,TGTGCCAGCAGATCTGGGAGAGATACGCAGTATTTT
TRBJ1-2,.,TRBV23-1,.,CASRTIPGTNGYTF,TGCGCCAGCAGGACTATCCCCGGGACAAATGGCTACACCTTC
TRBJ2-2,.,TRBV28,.,CAGTHAGHGQTGELFF,TGTGCCGGAACCCACGCGGGCCACGGACAGACCGGGGAGCTGTTTTTT
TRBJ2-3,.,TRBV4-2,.,CASAAVTSTDTQYF,TGTGCCAGCGCGGCAGTGACTAGCACAGATACGCAGTATTTT
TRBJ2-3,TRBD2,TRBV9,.,CASSPTPSTGLAATDTQYF,TGTGCCAGCAGCCCTACCCCCTCCACGGGACTAGCGGCCACAGATACGCAGTATTTT
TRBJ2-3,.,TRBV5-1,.,CASSLSDWLSTDTQYF,TGCGCCAGCAGCTTGTCCGACTGGTTGAGCACAGATACGCAGTATTTT
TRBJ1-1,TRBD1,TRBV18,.,CASSIRGGNTEAFF,TGTGCCAGCTCAATTCGAGGGGGCAACACTGAAGCTTTCTTT
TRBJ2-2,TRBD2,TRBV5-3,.,CARSSSSGAGGTGELFF,TGTGCCAGAAGCTCTTCGAGCGGGGCCGGAGGGACCGGGGAGCTGTTTTTT
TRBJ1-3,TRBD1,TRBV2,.,CASSGTGGTGNTIYF,TGTGCCAGCAGTGGGACAGGGGGCACAGGAAACACCATATATTTT
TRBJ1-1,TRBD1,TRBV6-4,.,CASRVQGQGEAFF,TGTGCCAGCAGGGTACAGGGGCAGGGTGAAGCTTTCTTT